A selection of T cell receptor beta chains follows, all from one sample in a study of shared clonotypes between healthy human individuals. Generated by immunoSEQ multiplex PCR, the TCRdb table keeps only in-frame clones and is missing some. The table lists millions of clones, just over 90% of them singletons, with around 0.14% in the top ten. The material sequenced was naive CD4+ T cells sorted from blood. All receptors come from a young man in good health. Each CDR3 is given with its conserved first and last residue. Each record gives: V gene, clone size, J gene, D gene, CDR3 protein, CDR3 DNA. D genes are given only for firm matches. Where a row states a size, it is once, few, many or the class of an expanded clone; other rows omit it.

v_gene: TRBV5-1; abundance: .; j_gene: TRBJ1-1; d_gene: TRBD1; CDR3aa: CASSLRDRVTEAFF; CDR3nt: TGTGCCAGCAGCTTGAGGGACAGGGTAACTGAAGCTTTCTTT
v_gene: TRBV5-1; abundance: .; j_gene: TRBJ2-1; d_gene: .; CDR3aa: CASSLVRSSYNEQFF; CDR3nt: TGCGCCAGCAGCTTGGTGAGGAGCTCCTACAATGAGCAGTTCTTC
v_gene: TRBV6-5; abundance: .; j_gene: TRBJ1-6; d_gene: TRBD1; CDR3aa: CASSLNRGQSPLHF; CDR3nt: TGTGCCAGCAGTCTAAACAGGGGGCAGTCACCCCTCCACTTT
v_gene: TRBV28; abundance: .; j_gene: TRBJ1-4; d_gene: .; CDR3aa: CASSRRGSGEKLFF; CDR3nt: TGTGCCAGCAGTCGACGGGGATCGGGTGAAAAACTGTTTTTT
v_gene: TRBV15; abundance: once; j_gene: TRBJ2-7; d_gene: .; CDR3aa: CATSRSGDRHRTPTRSYEQYF; CDR3nt: TGTGCCACCAGCAGATCGGGAGACAGGCACCGAACTCCAACGCGCTCCTACGAGCAGTACTTC
v_gene: TRBV4-2; abundance: .; j_gene: TRBJ2-3; d_gene: TRBD2; CDR3aa: CASSQALAGGLPPDTQYF; CDR3nt: TGTGCCAGCAGCCAAGCACTAGCGGGGGGCCTTCCCCCAGATACGCAGTATTTT
v_gene: TRBV2; abundance: .; j_gene: TRBJ1-1; d_gene: .; CDR3aa: CASSEGLTTEAFF; CDR3nt: TGTGCCAGCAGTGAGGGACTTACTACTGAAGCTTTCTTT
v_gene: TRBV6-5; abundance: .; j_gene: TRBJ1-1; d_gene: TRBD1; CDR3aa: CASSYALGQGEAFF; CDR3nt: TGTGCCAGCAGTTACGCCCTCGGACAGGGTGAAGCTTTCTTT
v_gene: TRBV10-1; abundance: .; j_gene: TRBJ2-4; d_gene: TRBD2; CDR3aa: CASSGGGLAKNIQYF; CDR3nt: TGCGCCAGCAGTGGGGGGGGACTAGCCAAAAACATTCAGTACTTC
v_gene: TRBV5-1; abundance: .; j_gene: TRBJ1-1; d_gene: .; CDR3aa: CASSPGGGNTEAFF; CDR3nt: TGCGCCAGCAGCCCGGGAGGCGGGAACACTGAAGCTTTCTTT
v_gene: TRBV18; abundance: .; j_gene: TRBJ2-2; d_gene: .; CDR3aa: CASSPPLITGELFF; CDR3nt: TGTGCCAGCTCACCCCCGCTCATAACCGGGGAGCTGTTTTTT
v_gene: TRBV5-1; abundance: .; j_gene: TRBJ2-7; d_gene: .; CDR3aa: CASSLESGRSYEQYF; CDR3nt: TGCGCCAGCAGCTTGGAAAGCGGGCGATCCTACGAGCAGTACTTC
v_gene: TRBV5-1; abundance: once; j_gene: TRBJ2-3; d_gene: TRBD2; CDR3aa: CASSFRTSAGDTQYF; CDR3nt: TGCGCCAGCAGCTTTCGGACTAGCGCTGGAGATACGCAGTATTTT
v_gene: TRBV28; abundance: .; j_gene: TRBJ2-6; d_gene: .; CDR3aa: CASKTPGSGANVLTF; CDR3nt: TGTGCCAGCAAAACTCCAGGCTCTGGGGCCAACGTCCTGACTTTC
v_gene: TRBV9; abundance: .; j_gene: TRBJ1-4; d_gene: TRBD1; CDR3aa: CASSPYRGRDEKLFF; CDR3nt: TGTGCCAGCAGCCCCTACAGGGGGCGGGATGAAAAACTGTTTTTT
v_gene: TRBV7-2; abundance: .; j_gene: TRBJ2-2; d_gene: .; CDR3aa: CASSSLAQANTGELFF; CDR3nt: TGTGCCAGCAGTAGTCTTGCCCAGGCGAACACCGGGGAGCTGTTTTTT
v_gene: TRBV2; abundance: .; j_gene: TRBJ1-6; d_gene: .; CDR3aa: CASRIEGGANSPLHF; CDR3nt: TGTGCCAGTCGTATCGAGGGGGGGGCTAATTCACCCCTCCACTTT
v_gene: TRBV6-5; abundance: .; j_gene: TRBJ2-5; d_gene: .; CDR3aa: CASSYDHLLETQYF; CDR3nt: TGTGCCAGCAGTTACGACCACTTGCTGGAGACCCAGTACTTC
v_gene: TRBV16; abundance: .; j_gene: TRBJ1-6; d_gene: .; CDR3aa: CASSGRQLDNSPLHF; CDR3nt: TGTGCCAGCAGCGGGAGACAGCTAGATAATTCACCCCTCCACTTT
v_gene: TRBV2; abundance: .; j_gene: TRBJ1-4; d_gene: .; CDR3aa: CASSPQAAGEKLFF; CDR3nt: TGTGCCAGCAGTCCACAGGCTGCGGGGGAAAAACTGTTTTTT
v_gene: TRBV28; abundance: .; j_gene: TRBJ1-6; d_gene: .; CDR3aa: CASQSGEGYNSPLHF; CDR3nt: TGTGCTTCCCAATCGGGAGAGGGATATAATTCACCCCTCCACTTT
v_gene: TRBV11-2; abundance: .; j_gene: TRBJ2-3; d_gene: TRBD2; CDR3aa: CASSPRLAPPADTQYF; CDR3nt: TGTGCCAGCAGCCCCCGACTAGCTCCCCCGGCAGATACGCAGTATTTT
v_gene: TRBV18; abundance: .; j_gene: TRBJ1-4; d_gene: .; CDR3aa: CASSPFGQTTNEKLFF; CDR3nt: TGTGCCAGCTCACCTTTCGGACAGACAACTAATGAAAAACTGTTTTTT
v_gene: TRBV2; abundance: .; j_gene: TRBJ2-7; d_gene: .; CDR3aa: CASRPLQTYEQYF; CDR3nt: TGTGCCAGCAGGCCACTCCAAACCTACGAGCAGTACTTC
v_gene: TRBV5-1; abundance: .; j_gene: TRBJ1-4; d_gene: TRBD1; CDR3aa: CASSSGQVGEKLFF; CDR3nt: TGCGCCAGCAGCTCGGGACAGGTTGGCGAAAAACTGTTTTTT
v_gene: TRBV14; abundance: .; j_gene: TRBJ2-7; d_gene: .; CDR3aa: CASSLEPGPYEQYF; CDR3nt: TGTGCCAGCAGCCTAGAGCCGGGGCCGTACGAGCAGTACTTC
v_gene: TRBV5-4; abundance: .; j_gene: TRBJ2-2; d_gene: TRBD1; CDR3aa: CASSRDRSTGELFF; CDR3nt: TGTGCCAGCAGCCGGGACAGATCCACCGGGGAGCTGTTTTTT
v_gene: TRBV30; abundance: .; j_gene: TRBJ1-4; d_gene: TRBD1; CDR3aa: CAWRLRGLAANEKLFF; CDR3nt: TGTGCCTGGAGGCTGAGGGGGCTAGCGGCTAATGAAAAACTGTTTTTT
v_gene: TRBV5-1; abundance: .; j_gene: TRBJ2-1; d_gene: .; CDR3aa: CASSLGQNYNEQFF; CDR3nt: TGCGCCAGCAGCTTGGGGCAGAACTACAATGAGCAGTTCTTC
v_gene: TRBV19; abundance: .; j_gene: TRBJ1-3; d_gene: TRBD1; CDR3aa: CASNKGQGIAGNTIYF; CDR3nt: TGTGCCTCCAATAAGGGACAGGGGATAGCCGGAAACACCATATATTTT
v_gene: TRBV18; abundance: .; j_gene: TRBJ1-1; d_gene: .; CDR3aa: CASSPLTGAAFF; CDR3nt: TGTGCCAGCTCACCACTGACTGGGGCGGCTTTCTTT
v_gene: TRBV10-3; abundance: .; j_gene: TRBJ2-7; d_gene: .; CDR3aa: CAIRSPSSYEQYF; CDR3nt: TGTGCCATCAGGTCACCGAGCTCCTACGAGCAGTACTTC
v_gene: TRBV6-1; abundance: .; j_gene: TRBJ2-5; d_gene: .; CDR3aa: CASSQVGQETQYF; CDR3nt: TGTGCCAGCAGTCAAGTGGGCCAAGAGACCCAGTACTTC
v_gene: TRBV19; abundance: few; j_gene: TRBJ1-1; d_gene: TRBD1; CDR3aa: CASSLGTVNTEAFF; CDR3nt: TGTGCCAGTAGTCTGGGGACAGTGAACACTGAAGCTTTCTTT
v_gene: TRBV2; abundance: .; j_gene: TRBJ2-2; d_gene: .; CDR3aa: CASRQGIGELFF; CDR3nt: TGTGCCAGCAGACAGGGTATCGGGGAGCTGTTTTTT
v_gene: TRBV6-1; abundance: .; j_gene: TRBJ2-1; d_gene: TRBD1; CDR3aa: CASSPGQVNNEQFF; CDR3nt: TGTGCCAGCAGCCCGGGACAGGTCAACAATGAGCAGTTCTTC
v_gene: TRBV10-3; abundance: .; j_gene: TRBJ1-1; d_gene: TRBD1; CDR3aa: CAISEGQGTIEAFF; CDR3nt: TGTGCCATCAGTGAGGGACAGGGCACTATTGAAGCTTTCTTT
v_gene: TRBV2; abundance: .; j_gene: TRBJ2-7; d_gene: TRBD1; CDR3aa: CASSKTGETYEQYF; CDR3nt: TGTGCCAGCAGTAAAACAGGGGAAACCTACGAGCAGTACTTC
v_gene: TRBV5-5; abundance: .; j_gene: TRBJ1-1; d_gene: TRBD1; CDR3aa: CASSLGGTDTEAFF; CDR3nt: TGTGCCAGCAGCTTGGGAGGGACAGACACTGAAGCTTTCTTT
v_gene: TRBV5-6; abundance: .; j_gene: TRBJ1-6; d_gene: .; CDR3aa: CASSPLGNWPLHF; CDR3nt: TGTGCCAGCAGCCCCCTGGGGAACTGGCCCCTCCACTTT
v_gene: TRBV2; abundance: .; j_gene: TRBJ2-3; d_gene: .; CDR3aa: CASSKDLYTQYF; CDR3nt: TGTGCCAGCAGTAAGGACCTATATACGCAGTATTTT
v_gene: TRBV5-4; abundance: .; j_gene: TRBJ2-1; d_gene: TRBD2; CDR3aa: CASKRRIETSGSTYNEQFF; CDR3nt: TGTGCCAGCAAAAGGAGAATCGAGACTAGCGGGAGTACCTACAATGAGCAGTTCTTC
v_gene: TRBV19; abundance: .; j_gene: TRBJ1-2; d_gene: .; CDR3aa: CASTPGGPRTYGYTF; CDR3nt: TGTGCCAGTACCCCCGGGGGGCCCCGGACATATGGCTACACCTTC
v_gene: TRBV7-2; abundance: .; j_gene: TRBJ2-1; d_gene: .; CDR3aa: CASSLALWTKTYNEQFF; CDR3nt: TGTGCCAGCAGCTTAGCGCTTTGGACAAAGACCTACAATGAGCAGTTCTTC
v_gene: TRBV28; abundance: .; j_gene: TRBJ2-7; d_gene: TRBD1; CDR3aa: CASSLGGQGLYEQYF; CDR3nt: TGTGCCAGCAGTTTGGGGGGACAGGGGTTGTACGAGCAGTACTTC
v_gene: TRBV19; abundance: .; j_gene: TRBJ1-5; d_gene: .; CDR3aa: CASSTSTGPNQPQHF; CDR3nt: TGTGCCAGTAGTACTTCAACAGGGCCCAATCAGCCCCAGCATTTT
v_gene: TRBV11-2; abundance: .; j_gene: TRBJ2-5; d_gene: .; CDR3aa: CASSTRDEETQYF; CDR3nt: TGTGCCAGCAGCACCCGGGACGAAGAGACCCAGTACTTC
v_gene: TRBV5-1; abundance: once; j_gene: TRBJ2-2; d_gene: TRBD1; CDR3aa: CASSRGGPGGELFF; CDR3nt: TGCGCCAGCAGCAGAGGGGGCCCGGGCGGGGAGCTGTTTTTT
v_gene: TRBV10-2; abundance: .; j_gene: TRBJ1-1; d_gene: .; CDR3aa: CASSELRDIPMNTEAFF; CDR3nt: TGCGCCAGCAGTGAGCTCCGGGACATCCCCATGAACACTGAAGCTTTCTTT
v_gene: TRBV7-3; abundance: .; j_gene: TRBJ2-5; d_gene: TRBD2; CDR3aa: CASSLGAPAGGQETQYF; CDR3nt: TGTGCCAGCAGCTTAGGGGCCCCAGCGGGGGGTCAAGAGACCCAGTACTTC
v_gene: TRBV5-4; abundance: once; j_gene: TRBJ2-2; d_gene: TRBD2; CDR3aa: CASSLASGSTGELFF; CDR3nt: TGTGCCAGCAGCTTGGCTAGCGGGAGCACCGGGGAGCTGTTTTTT